A single sample is the source of the 27 T cell receptor beta chains below, sequenced in a study of technical replicates of blood from a handful of donors. The data were produced by immunoSEQ multiplex PCR, yet TCRdb's version contains in-frame clones alone and is incomplete. This table holds more than 90,000 clones, 90% to 96% found once. The sample consisted of T cells isolated from PBMCs. These receptors came from a human donor in good health.

The CDR3 is CASSDSYEQYF. CDR3 nucleotide sequence: TGTGCCAGCAGCGACAGCTACGAGCAGTACTTC. The chain has TRBV4-2 and TRBJ2-7, with D maybe TRBD1 (5 bases). Germline-derived CDR1 and CDR2 are LGHNA and YNFKEQ. This CDR3 contains 11 residues. The V gene lost 5 bases and the J gene lost 3 bases, with 5 bases spanning the gap.

This clone was seen just once. The V gene is TRBV4-1, the J gene TRBJ1-5, with D maybe TRBD1 (6 bases). The CDR3 has 19 amino acids. Germline V gene sequence: CDR1 MGHRA, CDR2 YSYEKL. V lost 0 bases, J lost 5 bases, and 23 bases lay in between. The CDR3 DNA reads TGCGCCAGCAGCCAAGAATCGAGACCGGGGGGGCTGGGCGATCAGCCCCAGCATTTT. Translation gives CASSQESRPGGLGDQPQHF.

CDR3 amino acids: CASSFGKSYEQYF. In DNA, the CDR3 is TGTGCCAGCAGTTTCGGGAAGTCCTACGAGCAGTACTTC. V gene TRBV27 combines with J gene TRBJ2-7, with a possible D match to TRBD2 (5 bases). V lost 3 bases and J 1 base, leaving 7 bases between the germline ends. Germline loops: CDR1 MNHEY, CDR2 SMNVEV (reference sequence). The CDR3 consists of 13 residues.

The V gene is TRBV28, the J gene TRBJ2-2; a weak D match, TRBD2 (6 bases). CDR1 and CDR2 (germline): MDHEN, SYDVKM. CDR3 length: 15 residues. V was shortened by 4 bases and J by 6 bases, with 15 bases between the two germline ends. The CDR3 DNA reads TGTGCCAGCAGTTCTGCGGGGCTAGCTTCCGGGGAGCTGTTTTTT. Translating it yields CASSSAGLASGELFF. Full variable domain (outside the CDR3, taken from reference TRBV28 and TRBJ2-2): DVKVTQSSRYLVKRTGEKVFLECVQDMDHENMFWYRQDPGLGLRLIYFSYDVKMKEKGDIPEGYSVSREKKERFSLILESASTNQTSMYLCASSSAGLASGELFFGEGSRLTVL.

The chain couples TRBV18 to TRBJ1-5, with a possible D match to TRBD1 (5 bases). CDR1 and CDR2 (germline): KGHSH, LQKENI. CDR3 size: 15 residues. With 2 bases removed from V and 11 bases from J, the gap between germline ends came to 19 bases. The CDR3 DNA follows: TGTGCCAGCTCACCAGCTGGACGATTTCGGGGGACCCAGCATTTT. Protein: CASSPAGRFRGTQHF.

The rearrangement uses TRBV9 and TRBJ1-6; TRBD1 is a possible D gene (6 bases). Trimming stripped 0 bases from V and 7 bases from J, with 14 bases between. The germline CDR1 and CDR2 sequences are SGDLS and YYNGEE. This CDR3 region has 16 residues. CDR3 protein: CASSVAGVIGNSPLHF. The CDR3 DNA is TGTGCCAGCAGCGTAGCAGGGGTGATAGGGAATTCACCCCTCCACTTT.

V usage is TRBV5-4 and J usage is TRBJ1-4; 10 nucleotides line up with TRBD1. The junction had 12 bases not matched to a gene; V was cut back by 4 bases and J by 12 bases. Germline CDR1 is SGHNT and CDR2 is YYREEE (reference sequence). The CDR3 totals 15 residues. The CDR3 loop is CASSRGTGASFELFF. CDR3 DNA: TGTGCCAGCAGCCGTGGGACAGGGGCGTCCTTTGAACTGTTTTTT.

The V call is TRBV4-1, the J call TRBJ1-1; 8 bases line up with TRBD1. V dropped 5 bases and J dropped 4; count of bases not matched to a gene: 3. Germline assignment: CDR1 MGHRA and CDR2 YSYEKL. The CDR3 totals 13 residues. The DNA for the CDR3 is TGCGCCAGCAGCGGCAGGGGGCCCACTGAAGCTTTCTTT. This codes for CASSGRGPTEAFF.

As to this clone: This CDR3 is also generated by other DNA sequences in the sample. The V call is TRBV18, the J call TRBJ2-5; D unresolved. The CDR3 runs 13 residues. With 3 bases removed from V and 2 bases from J, the gap between germline ends came to 7 bases. CDR1 and CDR2 (germline): KGHSH, LQKENI. CDR3 DNA sequence: TGTGCCAGCTCACCCCAAAATCAAGAGACCCAGTACTTC. Protein product: CASSPQNQETQYF.

This clone was observed a single time. V usage is TRBV2 and J usage is TRBJ1-5; TRBD1 agrees at 8 bases. Germline assignment: CDR1 SNHLY and CDR2 FYNNEI. The CDR3 length is 21 residues. Trimming removed 6 bases from V and 2 bases from J; junction bases left unmatched: 24. The CDR3 region is CASSKTGAAVIGVLRNQPQHF. The CDR3 coding sequence is TGTGCCAGCAGCAAGACAGGGGCGGCGGTCATAGGAGTCCTGCGCAATCAGCCCCAGCATTTT.

The rearrangement links TRBV5-6 to TRBJ1-1; D ambiguous. There are 16 residues in the CDR3. Deletions cut 3 bases from V and 3 bases from J, with 18 bases between. Germline CDR1 is SGHDT and CDR2 is YYEEEE. The chain's CDR3 is CASSSYAGLWDTEAFF. The CDR3 DNA reads TGTGCCAGCAGCTCGTATGCGGGCCTATGGGACACTGAAGCTTTCTTT.

The chain is built from TRBV2 and TRBJ2-1; 7 bases align to TRBD1. V shed 4 bases and J 8 bases; nucleotides not matched to a gene: 14. The V gene's germline CDR1 is SNHLY and CDR2 FYNNEI. This CDR3 comprises 16 residues. CDR3 nucleotide sequence: TGTGCCAGCAGTGCCGACCGGGACAGTGATAGGTATGAGCAGTTCTTC. Protein product: CASSADRDSDRYEQFF.

The chain combines TRBV21-1 with TRBJ2-7; the table names TRBD1, a call not compared with the DNA. TRBV21-1 is a pseudogene segment. The CDR3 is 15 amino acids. The CDR3 region is CASSKGTGGLHEQYF. CDR3 DNA: TGTGCCAGCAGCAAAGGAACAGGGGGTCTACACGAGCAGTACTTC.

The rearrangement uses TRBV4-1 and TRBJ2-7; TRBD2 matches at 10 bases. There are 16 residues in the CDR3. V was clipped by 1 base and J by 5 bases; unmatched bases: 8. Germline V CDR1 and CDR2: MGHRA, YSYEKL. The CDR3 DNA sequence: TGCGCCAGCAGCCAAGTGGCTAGCGGGAGTTCGGACGAGCAGTACTTC. It specifies CASSQVASGSSDEQYF.

The table lists this clone with a count of one. The chain has TRBV2 and TRBJ1-1, with 12 bases lining up with TRBD1. Germline loops: CDR1 SNHLY, CDR2 FYNNEI. This CDR3 region has 14 residues. V lost 10 bases, J lost 5 bases, and 8 bases stayed unmatched. The CDR3 DNA sequence: TGTGCCACCAAAGGGACAGGGGGCATAACTGAAGCTTTCTTT. It codes for CATKGTGGITEAFF.

V gene TRBV21-1 combines with J gene TRBJ2-7; the table names TRBD2, a call not compared with the DNA. TRBV21-1 is a pseudogene. The CDR3 has 17 amino acids. The CDR3 spells CASSIQSGTSGGDEQYF. CDR3 coding DNA: TGTGCCAGCAGCATACAGTCCGGGACTAGCGGGGGGGATGAGCAGTACTTC.

This clone has just one count. This chain joins TRBV4-1 and TRBJ2-3; D is undetermined. The CDR3 covers 15 residues. In germline, CDR1 is MGHRA, CDR2 YSYEKL. V was clipped by 3 bases and J by 4 bases, with 14 bases between them. CDR3 amino acids: CASSQHLGVPDTQYF. CDR3 DNA: TGCGCCAGCAGCCAGCATCTAGGTGTCCCAGATACGCAGTATTTT.

The rearrangement uses TRBV28 and TRBJ1-5; possibly TRBD1 for D (5 bases). The CDR3 has 16 amino acids. Germline V gene data show CDR1 as MDHEN and CDR2 as SYDVKM. V shed 6 bases and J shed 1 base, with 16 bases lying between them. The CDR3 coding sequence is TGTGCCAGCAGGGAGGGGACCTGGTTGAGCAATCAGCCCCAGCATTTT. Protein product: CASREGTWLSNQPQHF.

The chain is built from TRBV5-6 and TRBJ2-1, with D unclear. The germline V and J ends were trimmed by 0 bases and 0 bases, with 7 bases remaining between them. The CDR3 runs to 15 residues. Germline-derived CDR1 and CDR2 are SGHDT and YYEEEE. CDR3 sequence: CASSLGGHSYNEQFF. In DNA, the CDR3 is TGTGCCAGCAGCTTGGGCGGCCACTCCTACAATGAGCAGTTCTTC.

CDR3 sequence: CASSLTSSYEQYF. The CDR3 DNA reads as TGTGCCAGCAGCTTAACTAGCTCCTACGAGCAGTACTTC. V gene TRBV7-2 combines with J gene TRBJ2-7; weak D call: TRBD2 (5 bases). There are 13 residues in the CDR3. V gave up 2 bases and J gave up 0 bases, with 5 bases separating them. CDR1 and CDR2 from the germline V gene are SGHTA and FQGNSA.

V usage is TRBV6-5 and J usage is TRBJ2-3; TRBD1 matches at 8 bases. V shed 1 base and J 7 bases; nucleotides not matched to a gene: 4. In germline, CDR1 is MNHEY, CDR2 SVGAGI. The CDR3 runs 14 residues. The CDR3 region is CASSYWQGAHTQYF. As DNA, the CDR3 is TGTGCCAGCAGTTACTGGCAGGGGGCGCATACGCAGTATTTT.

J is TRBJ2-6 and V is TRBV29-1; unclear D gene. V gave up 2 bases and J gave up 0 bases, with 2 bases separating them. The CDR3 runs to 13 residues. Looked up from germline, CDR1 is SQVTM and CDR2 is ANQGSEA. CDR3 residues: CSVEYSGANVLTF. In DNA form, the CDR3 reads TGCAGCGTTGAATACTCTGGGGCCAACGTCCTGACTTTC.

V is TRBV5-6 and J is TRBJ1-5; D might be TRBD1 (5 bases). CDR3 size: 15 residues. Trimming took off 4 bases at V and 0 bases at J, with 11 bases between the two ends. Germline V lookup: CDR1 SGHDT, CDR2 YYEEEE. The CDR3 region has the DNA TGTGCCAGCAGCCGGGGGTCATATAGCAATCAGCCCCAGCATTTT. This codes for CASSRGSYSNQPQHF.

This sequence joins TRBV5-6 and TRBJ2-2, with a tentative D call TRBD1 (5 bases). This CDR3 contains 15 residues. Germline V gene data show CDR1 as SGHDT and CDR2 as YYEEEE. V shed 5 bases and J shed 4 bases, with 15 bases lying between them. In nucleotides, the CDR3 is TGTGCCAGCAGACTTCAGGGCCGGGTCACCGGGGAGCTGTTTTTT. Its protein product is CASRLQGRVTGELFF.

The chain employs TRBV28 and TRBJ2-1; perhaps TRBD1 as D (6 bases). This CDR3 comprises 17 residues. V lost 4 bases and J lost 6, with 22 bases in between. From germline, CDR1 is MDHEN and CDR2 SYDVKM. CDR3 residues: CASSSYRVALSPNEQFF. CDR3 sequence (DNA): TGTGCCAGCAGTTCTTACAGGGTTGCGCTATCGCCCAATGAGCAGTTCTTC.

The rearrangement links TRBV10-3 to TRBJ2-1; 8 positions match TRBD1. CDR3 size: 14 residues. With 5 bases clipped from V and 4 bases from J, the junction kept 4 bases outside the gene matches. Germline V gene lookup returns CDR1 ENHRY and CDR2 SYGVKD. The CDR3 reads CAISLDREYNEQFF. The CDR3 DNA reads TGTGCCATCAGTCTGGACAGGGAATACAATGAGCAGTTCTTC.

The chain links TRBV28 to TRBJ2-3; the match to TRBD2 covers 8 bases. Germline V gene sequence: CDR1 MDHEN, CDR2 SYDVKM. Trimming at V came to 3 bases and at J to 2 bases, leaving 10 bases not matched to a gene. The CDR3 is 17 residues long. The CDR3 is CASSFGIASGSTDTQYF. The DNA of the CDR3 is TGTGCCAGCAGTTTTGGAATCGCTAGCGGGTCCACAGATACGCAGTATTTT.